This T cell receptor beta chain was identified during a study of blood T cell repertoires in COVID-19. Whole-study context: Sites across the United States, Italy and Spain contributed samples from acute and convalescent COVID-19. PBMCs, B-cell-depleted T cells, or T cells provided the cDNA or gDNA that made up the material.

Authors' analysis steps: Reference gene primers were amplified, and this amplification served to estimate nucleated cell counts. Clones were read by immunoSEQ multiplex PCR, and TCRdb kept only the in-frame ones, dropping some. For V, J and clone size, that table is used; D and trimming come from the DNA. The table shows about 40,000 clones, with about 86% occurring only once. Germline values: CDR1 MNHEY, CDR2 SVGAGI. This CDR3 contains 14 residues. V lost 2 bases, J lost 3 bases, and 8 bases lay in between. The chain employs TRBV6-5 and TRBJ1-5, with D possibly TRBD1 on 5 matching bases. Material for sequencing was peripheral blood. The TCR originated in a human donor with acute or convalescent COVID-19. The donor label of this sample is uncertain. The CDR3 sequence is CASSYDSTNQPQHF. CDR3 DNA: TGTGCCAGCAGTTACGACAGTACCAATCAGCCCCAGCATTTT.